These T cell receptor beta chains were read from a single sample in a study of a mutant IDH1 vaccine in newly diagnosed glioma. Only in-frame clones appear in the TCRdb table, and some are missing; sequencing was by immunoSEQ multiplex PCR. Here the sample spans around 32,000 clones, 80% being singletons. Antigens for these TCRs are unknown. The source material was PBMCs, sampled from a glioma patient whose treatment included an IDH1 peptide vaccine. These receptors came from a man aged 40-55 years with glioma. Some clones in this sample may be carry-over from other donors' samples. The CDR3 runs from the conserved cysteine through the conserved F or W. D genes are given only for firm matches. Size values are once, few and many counts, or a class for expanded clones, and some rows have none.

clone size	V gene	D gene	J gene	CDR3 length	CDR3 protein	CDR3 DNA
NA	TRBV6-1	NA	TRBJ1-1	15	CASSEPGQANTEAFF	TGTGCCAGCAGTGAGCCGGGACAAGCGAACACTGAAGCTTTCTTT
once	TRBV7-2	TRBD1	TRBJ2-7	13	CASSTRQGYEQYF	TGTGCCAGCAGCACTAGACAGGGCTACGAGCAGTACTTC
NA	TRBV9	TRBD2	TRBJ2-3	16	CASSDPLAGGTDTQYF	TGTGCCAGCAGCGACCCACTAGCGGGGGGTACAGATACGCAGTATTTT
NA	TRBV10-3	NA	TRBJ2-1	14	CAISDTWGPREQFF	TGTGCCATCAGTGACACGTGGGGACCACGGGAGCAGTTCTTC
NA	TRBV9	TRBD1	TRBJ1-4	15	CASSVGSNRGEKLFF	TGTGCCAGCAGCGTAGGCTCGAACAGGGGGGAAAAACTGTTTTTT
few	TRBV15	NA	TRBJ2-6	15	CATSRDGSGANVLTF	TGTGCCACCAGCAGAGATGGCTCTGGGGCCAACGTCCTGACTTTC
NA	TRBV5-1	NA	TRBJ1-2	13	CASSSGGFDGYTF	TGCGCCAGCAGCTCCGGGGGATTCGATGGCTACACCTTC
NA	TRBV19	NA	TRBJ1-2	14	CASISGSSILGYTF	TGTGCCAGTATATCCGGGTCGTCTATTTTGGGCTACACCTTC
NA	TRBV27	NA	TRBJ2-5	13	CASSPGRAETQYF	TGTGCCAGCAGTCCGGGCCGCGCCGAGACCCAGTACTTC
NA	TRBV11-2	TRBD1	TRBJ1-2	15	CASSSGPDRVYGYTF	TGTGCCAGCAGCTCCGGACCGGACAGGGTCTATGGCTACACCTTC
NA	TRBV29-1	NA	TRBJ2-3	13	CSVEPRVTDTQYF	TGCAGCGTTGAACCCAGGGTCACAGATACGCAGTATTTT
few	TRBV9	NA	TRBJ2-7	10	CASSVYEQYF	TGTGCCAGCAGCGTCTACGAGCAGTACTTC
NA	TRBV30	NA	TRBJ1-1	13	CAWSVFGKGGAFF	TGTGCCTGGAGTGTCTTTGGTAAGGGGGGAGCTTTCTTT
few	TRBV19	NA	TRBJ1-5	11	CASTLNQPQHF	TGTGCCAGTACACTCAATCAGCCCCAGCATTTT
medium-sized	TRBV10-2	TRBD1	TRBJ1-5	15	CASSLGRGRDQPQHF	TGCGCCAGCTCCCTAGGCAGGGGGCGAGATCAGCCCCAGCATTTT
NA	TRBV5-1	NA	TRBJ1-5	13	CASSLGGAQPQHF	TGCGCCAGCAGCTTGGGGGGCGCACAGCCCCAGCATTTT
NA	TRBV28	TRBD2	TRBJ2-1	14	CASRGGITYNEQFF	TGTGCCAGCCGGGGGGGAATAACCTACAATGAGCAGTTCTTC
NA	TRBV6-6	TRBD2	TRBJ2-3	16	CASSYLSGGFTDTQYF	TGTGCCAGCAGTTACCTTAGCGGGGGGTTCACAGATACGCAGTATTTT
NA	TRBV6-1	NA	TRBJ1-2	15	CASSEGRQAFYGYTF	TGTGCCAGCAGTGAAGGTCGGCAGGCGTTCTATGGCTACACCTTC
once	TRBV14	TRBD1	TRBJ2-7	15	CASSQATDRAHEQYF	TGTGCCAGCAGCCAAGCCACGGACAGGGCCCACGAGCAGTACTTC
NA	TRBV9	TRBD2	TRBJ2-1	16	CASSVVASGGYNEQFF	TGTGCCAGCAGCGTAGTTGCCAGCGGGGGGTACAATGAGCAGTTCTTC
few	TRBV27	TRBD1	TRBJ2-7	15	CASTPRTGGRNEQYF	TGTGCCAGCACACCCCGGACAGGGGGGCGTAACGAGCAGTACTTC
NA	TRBV6-5	NA	TRBJ2-1	11	CASQGLGEQFF	TGTGCCAGTCAGGGGTTGGGAGAGCAGTTCTTC
few	TRBV19	NA	TRBJ1-2	13	CASSIPGNYGYTF	TGTGCCAGTAGTATCCCTGGTAACTATGGCTACACCTTC
NA	TRBV4-1	TRBD1	TRBJ1-1	15	CASSHLGTGDPEAFF	TGCGCCAGCAGCCATCTCGGGACAGGGGATCCTGAAGCTTTCTTT
NA	TRBV7-2	TRBD2	TRBJ2-3	17	CASSLEGLAGGTDTQYF	TGTGCCAGCAGCTTAGAGGGACTAGCGGGAGGCACAGATACGCAGTATTTT
NA	TRBV19	TRBD1	TRBJ1-1	13	CASSIARDRGAFF	TGTGCCAGTAGTATAGCCAGAGACAGGGGAGCTTTCTTT